A selection of T cell receptor beta chains follows, all from one sample in a study of breast tumors, draining lymph nodes, adjacent tissues. In TCRdb, the multiplex PCR reads were re-called with MiXCR into one record per CDR3 protein. The data show fewer than 30,000 distinct CDR3 sequences, almost 70% seen once. The material sequenced was tumor-adjacent breast tissue. Every receptor here comes from a female donor with breast cancer. Some clones in this sample may be carry-over from other donors' samples. Both conserved end residues are part of each CDR3. The order of the fields is V gene, J gene, D gene, clone size, CDR3 protein, CDR3 DNA. D genes are given only for firm matches. Clone size appears in some rows only: once, few, many, or a class for an expanded clone.

>TRBV29-1|TRBJ2-1|TRBD1|.
CSAKTGTYNEQFF
TGCAGCGCAAAGACAGGGACCTACAATGAGCAGTTCTTC
>TRBV10-3|TRBJ1-2|TRBD1|.
CAISTGTANYGYTF
TGTGCCATCAGTACCGGGACAGCTAACTATGGCTACACCTTC
>TRBV18|TRBJ2-1|TRBD1|.
CASSRVIDRGRNEQFF
TGTGCCAGCTCACGTGTAATTGACAGGGGCCGCAATGAGCAGTTCTTC
>TRBV5-1|TRBJ2-2|.|once
CASSLYTGELFF
TGCGCCAGCAGCCTCTACACCGGGGAGCTGTTTTTT
>TRBV20-1|TRBJ2-1|.|.
CSAQGGGYNEQFF
TGCAGTGCTCAGGGTGGCGGATACAATGAGCAGTTCTTC
>TRBV6-4|TRBJ2-2|TRBD1|.
CASSHYRGAGELFF
TGTGCCAGCAGTCATTACAGGGGAGCCGGGGAGCTGTTTTTT
>TRBV20-1|TRBJ2-7|.|.
CSARTYGGGLYEQYF
TGCAGTGCTAGAACTTACGGGGGAGGTTTATACGAGCAGTACTTC
>TRBV24-1|TRBJ2-3|.|.
CATSAGQGLLTDTQYF
TGTGCCACCAGTGCGGGGCAGGGACTGCTGACAGATACGCAGTATTTT
>TRBV2|TRBJ1-5|.|once
CASSDRGYNQPQHF
TGTGCCAGCAGTGACAGGGGATACAATCAGCCCCAGCATTTT
>TRBV7-9|TRBJ2-7|.|once
CASSLDGALAYEQYF
TGTGCCAGCAGCTTAGATGGTGCGTTAGCCTACGAGCAGTACTTC
>TRBV7-6|TRBJ2-3|TRBD1|.
CASSRGTESTDTQYF
TGTGCCAGCAGCCGAGGGACAGAGAGCACAGATACGCAGTATTTT
>TRBV5-1|TRBJ2-1|.|.
CASSLERSSYNEQFF
TGCGCCAGCAGCTTGGAACGGAGCTCCTACAATGAGCAGTTCTTC
>TRBV12-3/TRBV12-4|TRBJ2-2|TRBD2|.
CASSLALTGELFF
TGTGCCAGCTCACTAGCGCTTACCGGGGAGCTGTTTTTT
>TRBV5-6|TRBJ2-1|TRBD1|.
CASSKDRVYLNEQFF
TGTGCCAGCAGTAAGGACAGGGTGTACTTGAATGAGCAGTTCTTC
>TRBV3-1|TRBJ2-3|TRBD2|many
CASSQDWAGANTDTQYF
TGTGCCAGCAGCCAAGATTGGGCGGGAGCCAACACAGATACGCAGTATTTT
>TRBV9|TRBJ2-7|.|.
CASSVAGNGASEQYF
TGTGCCAGCAGCGTAGCTGGAAATGGGGCCTCCGAGCAGTACTTC
>TRBV20-1|TRBJ2-7|.|.
CSARDWMGEQYF
TGCAGTGCTCGGGACTGGATGGGAGAGCAGTACTTC
>TRBV9|TRBJ2-1|TRBD2|.
CASSPRRGGGQGTYNEQFF
TGTGCCAGCAGCCCGAGGCGGGGGGGGGGGCAGGGGACCTACAATGAGCAGTTCTTC
>TRBV4-2|TRBJ1-6|.|.
CASSQAVGLNSPLHF
TGTGCCAGCAGCCAAGCGGTGGGTTTGAATTCACCCCTCCACTTT
>TRBV20-1|TRBJ1-1|.|.
CSASRGSRGNTEAFF
TGCAGTGCTAGCAGGGGAAGTCGGGGGAACACTGAAGCTTTCTTT
>TRBV6-5|TRBJ1-2|TRBD1|.
CASSLWTGGGGGYTF
TGTGCCAGCAGTCTGTGGACAGGGGGCGGGGGCGGCTACACCTTC
>TRBV11-3|TRBJ2-1|TRBD2|.
CASSLGGERGHNEQFF
TGTGCCAGCAGCTTAGGGGGGGAGCGGGGTCACAATGAGCAGTTCTTC
>TRBV12-3/TRBV12-4|TRBJ2-3|.|.
CASSNWWDPTDTQYF
TGTGCCAGCAGTAACTGGTGGGACCCCACAGATACGCAGTATTTT
>TRBV20-1|TRBJ2-5|.|.
CSARWLETQYF
TGCAGTGCTAGGTGGCTAGAGACCCAGTACTTC
>TRBV7-8|TRBJ2-5|TRBD2|.
CASSLGRGGGMETQYF
TGTGCCAGCAGCTTAGGTCGGGGCGGGGGGATGGAGACCCAGTACTTC
>TRBV6-4|TRBJ1-5|.|.
CASSRGANQPQHF
TGTGCCAGCAGCCGGGGGGCGAATCAGCCCCAGCATTTT
>TRBV12-3/TRBV12-4|TRBJ2-5|.|many
CASSRSPQETQYF
TGTGCCAGCAGCCGCAGCCCTCAGGAGACCCAGTACTTC
>TRBV9|TRBJ1-3|TRBD1|.
CASSVGDRGRENTIYF
TGTGCCAGCAGCGTAGGAGACAGGGGGCGCGAAAACACCATATATTTT
>TRBV20-1|TRBJ2-7|TRBD1|.
CSSDRPDSYEQYF
TGCAGTTCGGACAGGCCGGATTCCTACGAGCAGTACTTC
>TRBV5-1|TRBJ2-7|TRBD2|.
CASSRQTSLKYEQYF
TGCGCCAGCAGTCGTCAGACTAGCTTGAAATACGAGCAGTACTTC
>TRBV24-1|TRBJ2-1|.|.
CATEAPGRGGDEQFF
TGTGCCACCGAGGCACCGGGACGGGGCGGCGATGAGCAGTTCTTC
>TRBV7-6|TRBJ1-2|TRBD1|.
CASSGGTGANYGYTF
TGTGCCAGCAGCGGAGGGACAGGAGCTAACTATGGCTACACCTTC
>TRBV20-1|TRBJ1-5|.|medium-sized
CSARGGGDQPQHF
TGCAGTGCTAGAGGAGGGGGGGATCAGCCCCAGCATTTT
>TRBV2|TRBJ1-4|TRBD1|.
CASSQGETNEKLFF
TGTGCCAGCAGCCAGGGGGAAACTAATGAAAAACTGTTTTTT
>TRBV6-5|TRBJ1-6|TRBD1|medium-sized
CASSRQGDNSPLHF
TGTGCCAGCAGCCGACAGGGCGATAATTCACCCCTCCACTTT
>TRBV12-3/TRBV12-4|TRBJ2-1|TRBD2|medium-sized
CASTQGAGVSWEQFF
TGTGCCAGCACCCAAGGGGCGGGGGTCTCCTGGGAGCAGTTCTTC
>TRBV28|TRBJ2-5|TRBD1|.
CASGHAGTGDETQYF
TGTGCCAGCGGACACGCGGGGACAGGGGACGAGACCCAGTACTTC
>TRBV20-1|TRBJ2-3|TRBD2|.
CSAPGGLAGSTDTQYF
TGCAGTGCTCCTGGTGGCCTAGCGGGAAGCACAGATACGCAGTATTTT
>TRBV20-1|TRBJ2-1|.|.
CSARGDTHNEQFF
TGCAGTGCTAGAGGGGACACCCACAATGAGCAGTTCTTC
>TRBV5-1|TRBJ2-1|.|.
CASSSSPGLVVNEQFF
TGCGCCAGCAGCTCAAGTCCGGGACTCGTCGTCAATGAGCAGTTCTTC
>TRBV2|TRBJ2-3|.|.
CASSADRDTQYF
TGTGCCAGCAGTGCGGACAGAGATACGCAGTATTTT
>TRBV27|TRBJ2-1|.|.
CASSLSQGGEQFF
TGTGCCAGCAGTTTATCTCAGGGTGGTGAGCAGTTCTTC
>TRBV5-1|TRBJ2-7|TRBD2|few
CASSWTSANSYEQYF
TGCGCCAGCAGCTGGACTAGCGCGAACTCCTACGAGCAGTACTTC
>TRBV19|TRBJ2-5|.|once
CASSLFGAPAGTEETQYF
TGTGCCAGTAGTTTATTCGGGGCCCCAGCAGGGACCGAAGAGACCCAGTACTTC
>TRBV5-6|TRBJ2-1|.|once
CASSGCRSCTNEQFF
TGTGCCAGCAGCGGTTGTCGGAGTTGTACCAATGAGCAGTTCTTC
>TRBV19|TRBJ2-2|.|.
CASKLASLGEELFF
TGTGCCAGTAAATTAGCGTCCCTTGGGGAGGAGCTGTTTTTT
>TRBV6-4|TRBJ2-7|TRBD1|once
CASSSPWTGAYEQYF
TGTGCCAGCAGCTCGCCCTGGACAGGGGCCTACGAGCAGTACTTC
>TRBV20-1|TRBJ2-7|.|once
CSARDVKGGQIYEQYF
TGCAGTGCTAGAGATGTCAAAGGAGGACAGATCTACGAGCAGTACTTC
>TRBV9|TRBJ2-1|TRBD1|.
CASSVALTGTGTYNEQFF
TGTGCCAGCAGCGTAGCATTGACTGGGACAGGGACCTACAATGAGCAGTTCTTC
>TRBV28|TRBJ2-7|.|.
CASSPPGSRGEQYF
TGTGCCAGCAGTCCCCCAGGATCCCGCGGGGAGCAGTACTTC
>TRBV2|TRBJ2-5|.|many
CASSERRKETQYF
TGTGCCAGCAGTGAGAGGCGGAAAGAGACCCAGTACTTC
>TRBV5-8|TRBJ1-2|TRBD1|many
CASSFRDRGPINYGYTF
TGTGCCAGCAGCTTCCGGGACAGGGGACCCATTAACTATGGCTACACCTTC
>TRBV5-1|TRBJ2-7|TRBD2|few
CASNTGREPYEQYF
TGCGCCAGCAACACTGGGAGGGAACCCTACGAGCAGTACTTC
>TRBV24-1|TRBJ2-5|.|.
CATSDPRVEETQYF
TGTGCCACCAGTGACCCGAGGGTGGAAGAGACCCAGTACTTC
>TRBV2|TRBJ1-2|TRBD1|medium-sized
CASSERTGGAGYTF
TGTGCCAGCAGTGAAAGAACAGGGGGCGCGGGCTACACCTTC
>TRBV5-6|TRBJ1-5|.|few
CASSRSGTNQPQHF
TGTGCCAGCAGCCGATCAGGGACTAATCAGCCCCAGCATTTT
>TRBV29-1|TRBJ2-2|.|.
CSVGGNTGELFF
TGCAGCGTTGGGGGTAACACCGGGGAGCTGTTTTTT
>TRBV20-1|TRBJ2-3|.|many
CSAPLNPTDTQYF
TGCAGTGCCCCACTGAACCCAACCGATACGCAGTATTTT
>TRBV2|TRBJ1-2|TRBD1|.
CASMSSGQDYGYTF
TGTGCCAGCATGAGCTCGGGACAGGACTATGGCTACACCTTC